This is a list of T cell receptor beta chains from one sample in a study of naive and memory T cell subsets. TCRdb reprocessed the UMI-ligation and nested PCR reads via MiXCR and lists one record per CDR3 protein. The sample contains roughly 130,000 distinct CDR3 sequences, around 35% of which appear only once. Sequenced material: central memory CD4+ T cells from blood. These receptor sequences come from a human donor in good health. CDR3s include the opening cysteine and the closing phenylalanine or tryptophan. The order of the fields is V gene, D gene, J gene, clone size, CDR3 DNA, CDR3 protein. A D gene is named only where the DNA matches it firmly. Only some rows state a clone size, as once, few, many or a class for expanded clones.

V gene: TRBV28
D gene: NA
J gene: TRBJ2-7
clone size: NA
CDR3 DNA: TGTGCCAGCAGTTTTGGGACCCCGTTACTGGAGCAGTACTTC
CDR3 protein: CASSFGTPLLEQYF

V gene: TRBV30
D gene: NA
J gene: TRBJ1-1
clone size: NA
CDR3 DNA: TGTGCCCAAACCCGACAGTGGGGGGCGAACACTGAAGCTTTCTTT
CDR3 protein: CAQTRQWGANTEAFF

V gene: TRBV12-3/TRBV12-4
D gene: NA
J gene: TRBJ1-5
clone size: few
CDR3 DNA: TGTGCCAGCAGTTTCACAGGGACTCATGGAGTGTATAGCAATCAGCCCCAGCATTTT
CDR3 protein: CASSFTGTHGVYSNQPQHF

V gene: TRBV6-2/TRBV6-3
D gene: TRBD1
J gene: TRBJ2-3
clone size: NA
CDR3 DNA: TGTGCCAGCAGTCGAAGGACAGGGGGAGATACGCAGTATTTT
CDR3 protein: CASSRRTGGDTQYF

V gene: TRBV20-1
D gene: NA
J gene: TRBJ2-5
clone size: few
CDR3 DNA: TGCAGTGCTAGAGTACCACTCGCGGGAACCCAAGAGACCCAGTACTTC
CDR3 protein: CSARVPLAGTQETQYF

V gene: TRBV7-2
D gene: NA
J gene: TRBJ2-1
clone size: NA
CDR3 DNA: TGTGCCAGCAGCCCCGGACTGGATAAGCAGTTCTTC
CDR3 protein: CASSPGLDKQFF

V gene: TRBV28
D gene: NA
J gene: TRBJ2-1
clone size: NA
CDR3 DNA: TGTGCCAGCAGAGGGTACAACTACAATGAGCAGTTCTTC
CDR3 protein: CASRGYNYNEQFF

V gene: TRBV29-1
D gene: NA
J gene: TRBJ2-4
clone size: many
CDR3 DNA: TGCAGCGTCCTCGATTCGATAGCCAAAAACATTCAGTACTTC
CDR3 protein: CSVLDSIAKNIQYF

V gene: TRBV7-6
D gene: TRBD2
J gene: TRBJ2-7
clone size: few
CDR3 DNA: TGTGCCAGCAGCTACGACACTAGCGGGAGTGAGCAGTACTTC
CDR3 protein: CASSYDTSGSEQYF

V gene: TRBV19
D gene: TRBD1
J gene: TRBJ1-5
clone size: NA
CDR3 DNA: TGTGCCAGTAGGGGACAGGCATCTAATCAGCCCCAGCATTTT
CDR3 protein: CASRGQASNQPQHF

V gene: TRBV4-2
D gene: TRBD1
J gene: TRBJ2-6
clone size: NA
CDR3 DNA: TGTGCCAGCAGCCGGGCTAGGACAGGGGTCTCTGGGGCCAACGTCCTGACTTTC
CDR3 protein: CASSRARTGVSGANVLTF

V gene: TRBV20-1
D gene: NA
J gene: TRBJ2-3
clone size: NA
CDR3 DNA: TGCAGTGCTAGCCCCTTTGGTTTGGGGGCCACAGATACGCAGTATTTT
CDR3 protein: CSASPFGLGATDTQYF

V gene: TRBV28
D gene: TRBD2
J gene: TRBJ2-1
clone size: NA
CDR3 DNA: TGTGCCAGCACTAGCGGGACCCACAATGACCTCTTCTTC
CDR3 protein: CASTSGTHNDLFF

V gene: TRBV12-3/TRBV12-4
D gene: NA
J gene: TRBJ2-7
clone size: few
CDR3 DNA: TGTGCCAGCAGGCGGGCCTCCTACGAGCAGTACTTC
CDR3 protein: CASRRASYEQYF

V gene: TRBV29-1
D gene: NA
J gene: TRBJ2-2
clone size: NA
CDR3 DNA: TGCAGCGTTGAAGATACCAGGGGGGACACCGGGGAGCTGTTTTTT
CDR3 protein: CSVEDTRGDTGELFF

V gene: TRBV6-2/TRBV6-3
D gene: NA
J gene: TRBJ2-7
clone size: NA
CDR3 DNA: TGTGCCAGCAGTCGCCGGGACCTCCTCCGCGAGCAGTACTTC
CDR3 protein: CASSRRDLLREQYF

V gene: TRBV19
D gene: TRBD1
J gene: TRBJ2-5
clone size: NA
CDR3 DNA: TGTGCCAGTACGGACAGGAGCAAGTACCAAGAGACCCAGTACTTC
CDR3 protein: CASTDRSKYQETQYF

V gene: TRBV3-1
D gene: TRBD1
J gene: TRBJ2-5
clone size: NA
CDR3 DNA: TGTGCCAGCAGCACACAGGGGCGGGCCTTTGAAGAGACCCAGTACTTC
CDR3 protein: CASSTQGRAFEETQYF

V gene: TRBV29-1
D gene: TRBD2
J gene: TRBJ2-1
clone size: NA
CDR3 DNA: TGCAGCGTCGGACTAGGTTTCGATGAGCAGTTCTTC
CDR3 protein: CSVGLGFDEQFF

V gene: TRBV28
D gene: TRBD2
J gene: TRBJ2-7
clone size: NA
CDR3 DNA: TGTGCCAGCAGTCCTAGCGGGAGCTACCTCGGGGAGCAGTACTTC
CDR3 protein: CASSPSGSYLGEQYF

V gene: TRBV27
D gene: TRBD1
J gene: TRBJ1-5
clone size: NA
CDR3 DNA: TGTGCCAGCAGTCCCCGGACAGGGAATCAGCCCCAGCATTTT
CDR3 protein: CASSPRTGNQPQHF

V gene: TRBV5-1
D gene: NA
J gene: TRBJ1-4
clone size: few
CDR3 DNA: TGCGCCAGCAGCTTGAGCAGGGGTAATGAAAAACTGTTTTTT
CDR3 protein: CASSLSRGNEKLFF

V gene: TRBV27
D gene: TRBD2
J gene: TRBJ2-3
clone size: NA
CDR3 DNA: TGTGCCAGCAGTCCCCGCGAACGACTGCGGGGAGGGACAGATACGCAGTATTTT
CDR3 protein: CASSPRERLRGGTDTQYF

V gene: TRBV7-6
D gene: NA
J gene: TRBJ1-4
clone size: NA
CDR3 DNA: TGTGCCAGCAGCTTATCGGATGAAAAACTGTTTTTT
CDR3 protein: CASSLSDEKLFF

V gene: TRBV9
D gene: TRBD1
J gene: TRBJ1-1
clone size: NA
CDR3 DNA: TGTGCCAGCAGCGTAGATGGGACAGGGTTGACTGAAGCTTTCTTT
CDR3 protein: CASSVDGTGLTEAFF

V gene: TRBV30
D gene: NA
J gene: TRBJ1-3
clone size: NA
CDR3 DNA: TGTGCCTGGAGTGTACGTCGGCCGGGACAAGGAAACACCATATATTTT
CDR3 protein: CAWSVRRPGQGNTIYF

V gene: TRBV12-5
D gene: NA
J gene: TRBJ2-5
clone size: NA
CDR3 DNA: TGTGCTAGTGGGGCAGACTCGGGGACCCAGTACTTC
CDR3 protein: CASGADSGTQYF

V gene: TRBV7-2
D gene: NA
J gene: TRBJ2-3
clone size: NA
CDR3 DNA: TGTGCCAGCAGCACCGGACGGGCCGGGGTCGGCACAGATACGCAGTATTTT
CDR3 protein: CASSTGRAGVGTDTQYF

V gene: TRBV6-5
D gene: NA
J gene: TRBJ2-7
clone size: NA
CDR3 DNA: TGTGCCAGCAGTCTGCAGGGGCCCGGCTACGAGCAGTACTTC
CDR3 protein: CASSLQGPGYEQYF

V gene: TRBV12-3/TRBV12-4
D gene: TRBD1
J gene: TRBJ1-2
clone size: few
CDR3 DNA: TGTGCCAGCAGTCTGCGGGGGGGACAGGGTTATGGCTACACCTTC
CDR3 protein: CASSLRGGQGYGYTF

V gene: TRBV20-1
D gene: NA
J gene: TRBJ2-3
clone size: many
CDR3 DNA: TGCAGTGCTAGAGATACCGTGGGCACAGATACGCAGTATTTT
CDR3 protein: CSARDTVGTDTQYF

V gene: TRBV6-5
D gene: NA
J gene: TRBJ1-4
clone size: NA
CDR3 DNA: TGTGCCAGCAGTTACTCGACGGACCTGCTGGGAAAACTGTTTTTT
CDR3 protein: CASSYSTDLLGKLFF

V gene: TRBV20-1
D gene: NA
J gene: TRBJ2-5
clone size: NA
CDR3 DNA: TGCAGTGCTAGAGATTCGGGCGGACCGCAAGAGACCCAGTACTTC
CDR3 protein: CSARDSGGPQETQYF

V gene: TRBV20-1
D gene: TRBD2
J gene: TRBJ2-1
clone size: NA
CDR3 DNA: TGCAGTGCTCGTCAAATAGCGGGAGGAGGTGAGCAGTTCTTC
CDR3 protein: CSARQIAGGGEQFF

V gene: TRBV7-7
D gene: NA
J gene: TRBJ2-3
clone size: NA
CDR3 DNA: TGTGCCAGCAGCTTAGGCACGGCAGATACGCAGTATTTT
CDR3 protein: CASSLGTADTQYF

V gene: TRBV6-5
D gene: TRBD1
J gene: TRBJ2-7
clone size: NA
CDR3 DNA: TGTGCCAGCGGCATAGGACAGGTGAGGGACGAGCAGTACTTC
CDR3 protein: CASGIGQVRDEQYF

V gene: TRBV29-1
D gene: NA
J gene: TRBJ1-2
clone size: NA
CDR3 DNA: TGCAGCGCCGTTCGGGGGGTTGACGGCTACACCTTC
CDR3 protein: CSAVRGVDGYTF

V gene: TRBV12-3/TRBV12-4
D gene: NA
J gene: TRBJ2-7
clone size: NA
CDR3 DNA: TGTGCCAGCAGTTTAGGGTCAGAGAAGGGCGAGCAGTACTTC
CDR3 protein: CASSLGSEKGEQYF

V gene: TRBV7-2
D gene: NA
J gene: TRBJ2-3
clone size: NA
CDR3 DNA: TGTGCCGTAGAGGGGGGGACTAGCACAGATACGCAGTATTTT
CDR3 protein: CAVEGGTSTDTQYF

V gene: TRBV5-1
D gene: TRBD1
J gene: TRBJ2-3
clone size: few
CDR3 DNA: TGCGCCAGCAGCTTAACAGGGGGGCCGGGAGATACGCAGTATTTT
CDR3 protein: CASSLTGGPGDTQYF

V gene: TRBV5-4
D gene: NA
J gene: TRBJ2-4
clone size: NA
CDR3 DNA: TGTGCCAGCAGCTTGGCCACTCATGACAAAAACATTCAGTACTTC
CDR3 protein: CASSLATHDKNIQYF

V gene: TRBV28
D gene: TRBD1
J gene: TRBJ1-2
clone size: few
CDR3 DNA: TGTGCCAGCAGTCCCGGGACAGGGGGCAACTATGGCTACACCTTC
CDR3 protein: CASSPGTGGNYGYTF

V gene: TRBV7-2
D gene: NA
J gene: TRBJ1-6
clone size: many
CDR3 DNA: TGTGCCAGCAGCTTCCAGGGCTCAAATTCACCCCTCCACTTT
CDR3 protein: CASSFQGSNSPLHF

V gene: TRBV5-6
D gene: NA
J gene: TRBJ1-1
clone size: NA
CDR3 DNA: TGTGCCAGCATCAAACGCGGGGCCAGGGTGCCTCGGGAAGCTTTCTTT
CDR3 protein: CASIKRGARVPREAFF

V gene: TRBV2
D gene: TRBD1
J gene: TRBJ1-5
clone size: many
CDR3 DNA: TGTGCCAGCAGTGAAACAGGGGCCGTCGGGGCGCCCCAGCATTTT
CDR3 protein: CASSETGAVGAPQHF

V gene: TRBV4-2
D gene: TRBD2
J gene: TRBJ2-4
clone size: few
CDR3 DNA: TGTGCCAGCAGCCAAGGCGGGAGCTCGGAAAACATTCAGTACTTC
CDR3 protein: CASSQGGSSENIQYF

V gene: TRBV6-5
D gene: TRBD2
J gene: TRBJ2-2
clone size: few
CDR3 DNA: TGTGCCAGCAGTTATTTGACTAGCGGGACCCCCGGGGAGCTGTTTTTT
CDR3 protein: CASSYLTSGTPGELFF

V gene: TRBV20-1
D gene: TRBD2
J gene: TRBJ2-1
clone size: NA
CDR3 DNA: TGCAGTGTCGAGCGGGATTTGGGTTACAATGAGCAGTTCTTC
CDR3 protein: CSVERDLGYNEQFF

V gene: TRBV7-9
D gene: NA
J gene: TRBJ2-3
clone size: once
CDR3 DNA: TGTGCCAGCAGGACCAGCTTGGGAGTGGTCACAGATACGCAGTATTTT
CDR3 protein: CASRTSLGVVTDTQYF

V gene: TRBV29-1
D gene: TRBD2
J gene: TRBJ2-3
clone size: NA
CDR3 DNA: TGCAGCGCAGGAACGGTAGCGGGATGGAGGAATACGCAGTATTTT
CDR3 protein: CSAGTVAGWRNTQYF

V gene: TRBV2
D gene: NA
J gene: TRBJ2-1
clone size: few
CDR3 DNA: TGTGCCAGGACCGGGCCCGGAGGTCCTGAGCAGTTCTTC
CDR3 protein: CARTGPGGPEQFF

V gene: TRBV27
D gene: NA
J gene: TRBJ2-7
clone size: few
CDR3 DNA: TGTGCCAGCAGTAAACCGGGACTGCCTTACGAGCAGTACTTC
CDR3 protein: CASSKPGLPYEQYF

V gene: TRBV6-2/TRBV6-3
D gene: NA
J gene: TRBJ2-1
clone size: NA
CDR3 DNA: TGTGCCAGCTCTCCGGGGGACCAGCCTTATAACAATGAGCAGTTCTTC
CDR3 protein: CASSPGDQPYNNEQFF

V gene: TRBV27
D gene: TRBD1
J gene: TRBJ2-5
clone size: NA
CDR3 DNA: TGTGCCAGCAGTTCCCGGACAGGGCCCAGGTCCCAGTACTTC
CDR3 protein: CASSSRTGPRSQYF

V gene: TRBV7-2
D gene: NA
J gene: TRBJ2-1
clone size: NA
CDR3 DNA: TGTGCCAGCAGCCCTAGCCGAAATGAGCAGTTCTTC
CDR3 protein: CASSPSRNEQFF